A selection of T cell receptor beta chains follows, all from one sample in a study of blood T cell repertoires in COVID-19. Method: immunoSEQ multiplex PCR; TCRdb's copy keeps in-frame clones and lacks some. This sample has 200,000 to 300,000 clones, with around nine tenths found just once. The sequenced sample was peripheral blood. All receptors derive from a middle-aged man who had recovered from COVID-19. The CDR3 runs from the conserved cysteine through the conserved F or W. The D gene is left open where the match is weak. Only some rows state a clone size, as once, few, many or a class for expanded clones.

cdr3_nt: TGTGCCAGTAGTGGACCGGGACTAGCGAGTTACGAGCAGTACTTC
cdr3_aa: CASSGPGLASYEQYF
v_call: TRBV19
j_call: TRBJ2-7
d_call: TRBD2
clone_size: NA

cdr3_nt: TGTGCCAGCAGCTTATCAGCAGGAGGGCAGGGACATGGCTACACCTTC
cdr3_aa: CASSLSAGGQGHGYTF
v_call: TRBV7-2
j_call: TRBJ1-2
d_call: NA
clone_size: NA

cdr3_nt: TGTGCCAGCAGAAGACAGGGCCGGCAAAACGGCGCAGATACGCAGTATTTT
cdr3_aa: CASRRQGRQNGADTQYF
v_call: TRBV27
j_call: TRBJ2-3
d_call: TRBD1
clone_size: NA

cdr3_nt: TGTGCCAGCAGCCAAGATCTTCCAGGCGCATTCTCTGGAAACACCATATATTTT
cdr3_aa: CASSQDLPGAFSGNTIYF
v_call: TRBV3-1/TRBV3-2
j_call: TRBJ1-3
d_call: NA
clone_size: few

cdr3_nt: TGTGCAAGTCGCCTAGACAGGAACAATGAGCAGTTCTTC
cdr3_aa: CASRLDRNNEQFF
v_call: TRBV12-2
j_call: TRBJ2-1
d_call: NA
clone_size: NA

cdr3_nt: TGCGCCAGCAGCCCCGGTCTTGTCAGGGGGGAGACCCAGTACTTC
cdr3_aa: CASSPGLVRGETQYF
v_call: TRBV5-1
j_call: TRBJ2-5
d_call: TRBD1
clone_size: NA

cdr3_nt: TGTGCCACCCTACCGGGAGGATTTACAGATACGCAGTATTTT
cdr3_aa: CATLPGGFTDTQYF
v_call: TRBV2
j_call: TRBJ2-3
d_call: TRBD2
clone_size: NA

cdr3_nt: TGCGCCAGCAGCTCCGGACTAGCGGGAGAGTTTACCCAGTACTTC
cdr3_aa: CASSSGLAGEFTQYF
v_call: TRBV5-1
j_call: TRBJ2-5
d_call: TRBD2
clone_size: NA

cdr3_nt: TGTGCCAGTCGAGGGTCGGGGACCTATAATTCACCCCTCCACTTT
cdr3_aa: CASRGSGTYNSPLHF
v_call: TRBV19
j_call: TRBJ1-6
d_call: NA
clone_size: NA

cdr3_nt: TGTGCCAGCAGCTTAGATATCGGGGAGCTGTTTTTT
cdr3_aa: CASSLDIGELFF
v_call: TRBV7-9
j_call: TRBJ2-2
d_call: NA
clone_size: NA

cdr3_nt: TGTGCCAGCAGCTTAGCCGGGACTTTTAATGAGCAGTTCTTC
cdr3_aa: CASSLAGTFNEQFF
v_call: TRBV7-6
j_call: TRBJ2-1
d_call: NA
clone_size: once

cdr3_nt: TGCGCCAGCAGCTTAGCGGGAGTGGACTACAATGAGCAGTTCTTC
cdr3_aa: CASSLAGVDYNEQFF
v_call: TRBV5-1
j_call: TRBJ2-1
d_call: TRBD2
clone_size: NA

cdr3_nt: TGCGCCAGCAGTGAGAGGGTGACTACGACTAACTATGGCTACACCTTC
cdr3_aa: CASSERVTTTNYGYTF
v_call: TRBV10-2
j_call: TRBJ1-2
d_call: NA
clone_size: NA

cdr3_nt: TGCGCCAGCAGCTTATCCGGACAGGGGTCTGGAAACACCATATATTTT
cdr3_aa: CASSLSGQGSGNTIYF
v_call: TRBV5-1
j_call: TRBJ1-3
d_call: TRBD1
clone_size: NA

cdr3_nt: TGTGCCAGCAGTGATGGTTATAAGAACCTAGGGGCACCTTCTAACTATGGCTACACCTTC
cdr3_aa: CASSDGYKNLGAPSNYGYTF
v_call: TRBV6-1
j_call: TRBJ1-2
d_call: NA
clone_size: NA

cdr3_nt: TGCGCCAGCAGCCAAGGGTCATATAGGGGGCACACCGGGGAGCTGTTTTTT
cdr3_aa: CASSQGSYRGHTGELFF
v_call: TRBV4-1
j_call: TRBJ2-2
d_call: TRBD1
clone_size: few

cdr3_nt: TGTGCCGCCGTGGCGGGCCTGAACACTGAAGCTTTCTTT
cdr3_aa: CAAVAGLNTEAFF
v_call: TRBV19
j_call: TRBJ1-1
d_call: NA
clone_size: NA

cdr3_nt: TGTGCCAGCAGCTTGAAGGGAGGGGGAGAGCAGTTCTTC
cdr3_aa: CASSLKGGGEQFF
v_call: TRBV5-4
j_call: TRBJ2-1
d_call: NA
clone_size: NA

cdr3_nt: TGCGCCAGCAGCTTGCCCCATAGCGCCAGCACAGATACGCAGTATTTT
cdr3_aa: CASSLPHSASTDTQYF
v_call: TRBV5-1
j_call: TRBJ2-3
d_call: NA
clone_size: NA

cdr3_nt: TGTGCCAGCAGCCAGACTAGCGGGAGCTACGAGCAGTACTTC
cdr3_aa: CASSQTSGSYEQYF
v_call: TRBV7-9
j_call: TRBJ2-7
d_call: TRBD2
clone_size: NA

cdr3_nt: TGCGCCAGCAGCCCCTTAGTCGGGGGAGGGAGGGACTATGGCTACACCTTC
cdr3_aa: CASSPLVGGGRDYGYTF
v_call: TRBV4-1
j_call: TRBJ1-2
d_call: NA
clone_size: once

cdr3_nt: TGTGCCAGCAGTGCCCAGACTAGCGGGTGGAACACCGGGGAGCTGTTTTTT
cdr3_aa: CASSAQTSGWNTGELFF
v_call: TRBV2
j_call: TRBJ2-2
d_call: TRBD2
clone_size: few

cdr3_nt: TGTGCCAGCACTCGACAGGGGGCGGTATCCGAGCAGTACTTC
cdr3_aa: CASTRQGAVSEQYF
v_call: TRBV6-6
j_call: TRBJ2-7
d_call: TRBD1
clone_size: NA

cdr3_nt: TGTGCCAGCAGCATCCGGACAGGCACCTACGAGCAGTACTTC
cdr3_aa: CASSIRTGTYEQYF
v_call: TRBV7-8
j_call: TRBJ2-7
d_call: TRBD1
clone_size: NA

cdr3_nt: TGCGCCAGCAGCCAGCAGGACTTAACCTACGAGCAGTACTTC
cdr3_aa: CASSQQDLTYEQYF
v_call: TRBV5-1
j_call: TRBJ2-7
d_call: NA
clone_size: NA

cdr3_nt: TGTGCTAGTGGTTTCGGGGGCTACGAGCAGTACTTC
cdr3_aa: CASGFGGYEQYF
v_call: TRBV12-5
j_call: TRBJ2-7
d_call: NA
clone_size: NA

cdr3_nt: TGTGCCAGCAATAGCGGGGGGTTAAGCTCCTACGAGCAGTACTTC
cdr3_aa: CASNSGGLSSYEQYF
v_call: TRBV6-6
j_call: TRBJ2-7
d_call: TRBD2
clone_size: NA

cdr3_nt: TGTGCCAGCAGTTTAATTATGGGGACAGCGAGCAATCAGCCCCAGCATTTT
cdr3_aa: CASSLIMGTASNQPQHF
v_call: TRBV27
j_call: TRBJ1-5
d_call: TRBD1
clone_size: NA

cdr3_nt: TGTGCCAGCGGACCGGGACAGGCCCCCTTAGTGCCCCAGCATTTT
cdr3_aa: CASGPGQAPLVPQHF
v_call: TRBV6-5
j_call: TRBJ1-5
d_call: TRBD1
clone_size: NA

cdr3_nt: TGTGCCAGCAGCTTATATGAGGGGGCCACAGAGACCCAGTACTTC
cdr3_aa: CASSLYEGATETQYF
v_call: TRBV7-7
j_call: TRBJ2-5
d_call: TRBD1
clone_size: NA

cdr3_nt: TGTGCCAGCTCACCACCGACCGGGACTTCTAATTCCTACGAGCAGTACTTC
cdr3_aa: CASSPPTGTSNSYEQYF
v_call: TRBV18
j_call: TRBJ2-7
d_call: NA
clone_size: NA

cdr3_nt: TGCGCCAGCAGCGATCCCACCTGGACTAGCGGGAGGGCGAACACCGGGGAGCTGTTTTTT
cdr3_aa: CASSDPTWTSGRANTGELFF
v_call: TRBV5-1
j_call: TRBJ2-2
d_call: TRBD2
clone_size: NA

cdr3_nt: TGTGCCAGCAGCTTGGAGGGCAGCGGGGGGGCATTCGGGGAGCTGTTTTTT
cdr3_aa: CASSLEGSGGAFGELFF
v_call: TRBV5-4
j_call: TRBJ2-2
d_call: TRBD2
clone_size: NA

cdr3_nt: TGTGCCAGCAGCCCGTGGGTGGGGGGGCAGGATGGCTACACCTTC
cdr3_aa: CASSPWVGGQDGYTF
v_call: TRBV7-8
j_call: TRBJ1-2
d_call: NA
clone_size: NA

cdr3_nt: TGTGCTAGTGGTTTGGTACTCGGACAGGGGGCTCTCAACGAGCAGTACTTC
cdr3_aa: CASGLVLGQGALNEQYF
v_call: TRBV12-5
j_call: TRBJ2-7
d_call: TRBD1
clone_size: NA

cdr3_nt: TGTGCCAGCAGCCAGGGACAGGTGGGCCCCAATCAGCCCCAGCATTTT
cdr3_aa: CASSQGQVGPNQPQHF
v_call: TRBV5-6
j_call: TRBJ1-5
d_call: TRBD1
clone_size: NA

cdr3_nt: TGTGCCAGCAGCTTTGTTGACAGGGGCAGAGAGACCCAGTACTTC
cdr3_aa: CASSFVDRGRETQYF
v_call: TRBV5-4
j_call: TRBJ2-5
d_call: TRBD1
clone_size: NA